This T cell receptor beta chain stems from a study of graft-versus-host responses after intestinal transplantation. Using immunoSEQ multiplex PCR, the repertoire was profiled, and TCRdb retains in-frame clones only, with some absent. The sample records 45,000 or so clones, over 75% being singletons. The trim removed 5 bases at V and 2 bases at J, leaving 3 bases unmatched. This CDR3 region has 17 residues. Germline CDR1 is SGHRS and CDR2 is YFSETQ. The chain uses TRBV5-1 and TRBJ2-6; TRBD2 matches 14 bases. Source: PBMCs, taken 524 days after transplant. This TCR was sampled from a human patient who received an intestinal transplant, so some T cells may come from the graft donor. CDR3 nucleotides: TGCGCCAGCAGAGGACTAGCGGGAGGTGCTGGGGCCAACGTCCTGACTTTC. Protein: CASRGLAGGAGANVLTF.